Following are 19 T cell receptor beta chains from one sample sequenced in a study of blood T cell repertoires in COVID-19. Sequencing was performed with immunoSEQ multiplex PCR; in TCRdb, only in-frame clones are kept and a portion is missing. The data contain about 390,000 clones, 70% to 90% of them singletons. The sample consisted of peripheral blood. Every receptor here comes from a woman aged 55-70 years with COVID-19, enrolled during active disease.

The CDR3 DNA follows: TGTGCCAGCTCACCCGAGACAGGCCTGGAGGAGCAGTACTTC. Its protein is CASSPETGLEEQYF. The V call is TRBV18, the J call TRBJ2-7; D possibly corresponds to TRBD1 (6 bases). The CDR3 is 14 amino acids. CDR1 and CDR2 (germline): KGHSH, LQKENI. Deletions cut 3 bases from V and 7 bases from J, with 16 bases between.

The J gene is TRBJ2-7, the V gene TRBV19; tentatively, D is TRBD2 (5 bases). Germline CDR1 and CDR2: LNHDA and SQIVND (reference sequence). V was shortened by 2 bases and J by 0 bases, with 20 bases between the two germline ends. The CDR3 consists of 18 residues. CDR3 loop: CASSIQSRTYYSSYEQYF. CDR3 sequence (DNA): TGTGCCAGTAGTATACAGTCCAGGACTTACTATAGCTCCTACGAGCAGTACTTC.

This chain connects TRBV29-1 to TRBJ2-3; 8 bases are shared with TRBD2. The CDR3 is 14 amino acids. Germline trimming cut 6 bases from V and 1 base from J; bases unmatched to any gene: 6. The V gene's germline CDR1 is SQVTM and CDR2 ANQGSEA. The CDR3 DNA sequence: TGCAGCGTGCTCCAGCGGGGGCGCACAGATACGCAGTATTTT. It is translated as CSVLQRGRTDTQYF.

The J gene is TRBJ1-2, the V gene TRBV28, with unresolved D. Trimming took off 2 bases at V and 3 bases at J, with 10 bases between the two ends. The germline V gene encodes CDR1 MDHEN and CDR2 SYDVKM. The CDR3 consists of 14 residues. CDR3 region: CASSLAGSDYGYTF. CDR3 coding DNA: TGTGCCAGCAGTTTAGCGGGGTCGGACTATGGCTACACCTTC.

This chain joins TRBV5-6 and TRBJ2-1; perhaps TRBD1 as D (6 bases). CDR1 is SGHDT, CDR2 YYEEEE, per germline. The V end lost 0 bases, the J end lost 1 base, and 11 bases lay between the germline ends. The CDR3 loop spans 16 amino acids. CDR3 amino acids: CASSLAAGVSYNEQFF. CDR3 DNA: TGTGCCAGCAGCTTGGCGGCAGGGGTATCCTACAATGAGCAGTTCTTC. Together with reference TRBV5-6 and TRBJ2-1, the CDR3 gives the full variable domain: DAGVTQSPTHLIKTRGQQVTLRCSPKSGHDTVSWYQQALGQGPQFIFQYYEEEERQRGNFPDRFSGHQFPNYSSELNVNALLLGDSALYLCASSLAAGVSYNEQFFGPGTRLTVL.

This clone was counted only a few times. This chain joins TRBV19 and TRBJ1-1; the match to TRBD1 covers 7 bases. J lost 10 bases, V lost 6 bases, and 5 bases had no gene match. In germline, CDR1 is LNHDA, CDR2 SQIVND (reference sequence). The length of the CDR3 is 11 residues. Here the CDR3 reads CASRRTGAAFF. The CDR3 nucleotides read TGTGCCAGTAGACGTACAGGGGCAGCTTTCTTT.

This chain links TRBV3-1 (or the pseudogene TRBV3-2) with TRBJ1-6; D call uncertain. This CDR3 has 15 residues. V was shortened by 1 base and J by 3 bases, with 7 bases between the two germline ends. CDR1 is LGHDT, CDR2 YNNKEL, per germline (reference sequence). This chain's CDR3 is CASSQGEGYNSPLHF. CDR3 DNA: TGTGCCAGCAGCCAAGGGGAGGGCTATAATTCACCCCTCCACTTT.

The rearrangement uses TRBV2 and TRBJ2-3; 7 bases line up with TRBD2. The germline V gene encodes CDR1 SNHLY and CDR2 FYNNEI. The CDR3 is made up of 15 amino acids. The V and J ends lost 7 bases and 0 bases, in that order; junction bases with no gene match: 7. In nucleotides, the CDR3 is TGTGCCAGCATATCGGAACTAGCGAGCACAGATACGCAGTATTTT. Translating it yields CASISELASTDTQYF.

This chain connects TRBV19 to TRBJ2-1, with D possibly being TRBD2 (7 bases). The germline V gene encodes CDR1 LNHDA and CDR2 SQIVND (reference sequence). This CDR3 is 13 amino acids long. Trimming shortened V by 10 bases and J by 5 bases, and 15 bases separated the two germline ends. The CDR3 region has the DNA TGTGCCACAGCCGGGGGGCGGAACAATGAGCAGTTCTTC. Its translation is CATAGGRNNEQFF.

The chain recombines TRBV6-5 with TRBJ2-5; TRBD1 might be the D (6 bases). Between the trimmed V and J ends, which lost 0 bases and 5 bases, there was a span of 10 bases. Germline lookup yields CDR1 MNHEY and CDR2 SVGAGI. The CDR3 is 14 residues long. CDR3: CASSYSTGTETQYF. CDR3 DNA: TGTGCCAGCAGTTACTCGACAGGCACGGAGACCCAGTACTTC.

The V gene is TRBV7-2, the J gene TRBJ2-5; 8 bases are shared with TRBD2. With 3 bases clipped from V and 5 bases from J, the junction kept 8 bases outside the gene matches. The CDR3 loop spans 15 amino acids. Germline V lookup: CDR1 SGHTA, CDR2 FQGNSA. This CDR3 reads CASSFGLASVETQYF. CDR3 DNA: TGTGCCAGCAGCTTCGGACTAGCTAGCGTGGAGACCCAGTACTTC.

CDR3 amino acids: CASSETLGQGNEQFF. CDR3 nucleotide sequence: TGTGCCAGCAGTGAAACGTTAGGACAGGGGAATGAGCAGTTCTTC. This sequence joins TRBV2 and TRBJ2-1; 9 bases are a match to TRBD1. The CDR3 spans 15 residues. V was pared by 2 bases and J by 7 bases, with 6 bases of the junction left unmatched. CDR1 SNHLY and CDR2 FYNNEI come from the germline V gene.

As regards this clone: The limits of the CDR3 on the DNA are not certain, so only TCRdb's listed CDR3 is given. The chain carries TRBV28 and TRBJ1-4. Counting both end residues, the CDR3 totals 11 amino acids. Germline V gene data show CDR1 as MDHEN and CDR2 as SYDVKM. CDR3 protein: CASSSMKNCFF.

In its sample, this clone was seen once. CDR3 DNA sequence: TGTGCCAGCAGCTTGCACGGAGCATCCTACGAGCAGTACTTC. The encoded protein is CASSLHGASYEQYF. This sequence joins TRBV5-5 and TRBJ2-7; no firm D call. The CDR3 is 14 amino acids. Trimming stripped 1 base from V and 1 base from J, with 9 bases between. Germline assignment: CDR1 SGHKS and CDR2 YYEKEE (reference sequence). Full variable domain (missing parts from reference TRBV5-5 and TRBJ2-7): DAGVTQSPTHLIKTRGQQVTLRCSPISGHKSVSWYQQVLGQGPQFIFQYYEKEERGRGNFPDRFSARQFPNYSSELNVNALLLGDSALYLCASSLHGASYEQYFGPGTRLTVT.

This rearrangement joins TRBV10-2 to TRBJ1-5, with D hard to call. Trimming cost V 4 bases and J 0 bases, with 13 bases left between them. Germline CDR1 is WSHSY and CDR2 is SAAADI. This CDR3 has 16 residues. Here the CDR3 DNA reads TGCGCCAGCAGTGCCGGTGGTTGGTATAGCAATCAGCCCCAGCATTTT. Translation: CASSAGGWYSNQPQHF.

The chain recombines TRBV4-1 with TRBJ1-4; the D is unclear. Germline values: CDR1 MGHRA, CDR2 YSYEKL. The CDR3 consists of 15 residues. Trimming took 3 bases from V and 0 from J, leaving 8 bases between them. The CDR3 DNA follows: TGCGCCAGCAGCCAGGTTACAGCAACTAATGAAAAACTGTTTTTT. Its protein product is CASSQVTATNEKLFF.

This clone came up a few times. The gene calls are TRBV10-1 and TRBJ1-2, with 8 bases matching TRBD1. This CDR3 contains 13 residues. Germline V CDR1 and CDR2: WNHNN, SYGVQD (reference sequence). With V trimmed by 7 bases and J by 5 bases, 6 bases remained unmatched. The CDR3 region is CASKDRVAYGYTF. The CDR3 bases are TGCGCCAGCAAGGACAGGGTAGCATATGGCTACACCTTC.

The CDR3 reads CASSPLSGLAGAGDTQYF. DNA for the CDR3: TGCGCCAGCAGCCCCCTCTCCGGACTAGCGGGGGCGGGGGATACGCAGTATTTT. V is TRBV5-1 and J is TRBJ2-3; 13 nucleotides match TRBD2. Germline CDR1 SGHRS, CDR2 YFSETQ. J lost 6 bases, V lost 4 bases, and 14 bases had no gene match. The CDR3 is made up of 18 amino acids.

This clone occurred a few times. The rearrangement joins TRBV6-5 to TRBJ1-1; D is possibly TRBD1 (5 bases). Germline-derived CDR1 and CDR2 are MNHEY and SVGAGI. The V gene lost 4 bases and the J gene lost 4 bases, with 16 bases spanning the gap. The CDR3 sequence is 15 residues long. For the CDR3, the DNA is TGTGCCAGCAGTTCCTTACGGGCGGGGGGCACTGAAGCTTTCTTT. It specifies CASSSLRAGGTEAFF.